This T cell receptor beta chain was recovered during a study of shared clonotypes between healthy human individuals. Across the study: Each donor's CD8 memory used one plate, CD8 naive two, each CD4 subset three. Points from the study as a whole: Lower generation probabilities were found for non-shared clonotypes than for those shared by all four donors.

The split of CD4+ cells yielded CD45RA+ naive and CD45RA-negative memory subsets. V trimming: 4 bases; J trimming: 12 bases; junction bases outside the gene matches: 16. The CDR3 contains 15 residues. The germline V gene has CDR1 MNHNY and CDR2 SVGAGI (reference sequence). Note on this clone: Its antigen remains unknown.

Running of the assay took place at deep level. Measured with immunoSEQ multiplex PCR; TCRdb has only the in-frame clones, and not every one. The table has some 1,100,000 clones, roughly 74% seen once; the top ten hold roughly 0.56%. Specimen: memory CD4+ T cells from PBMCs. As for subset: CD45RA-negative fraction. The receptor was derived from a young man in good health. Some clones in this sample may be carry-over from other donors' samples. The V call is TRBV6-6, the J call TRBJ2-7; TRBD2 agrees at 9 bases. This chain's CDR3 is CASSLGKAGGLEVYF. The DNA of the CDR3 is TGTGCCAGCAGTTTGGGGAAAGCGGGAGGACTCGAGGTGTACTTC.